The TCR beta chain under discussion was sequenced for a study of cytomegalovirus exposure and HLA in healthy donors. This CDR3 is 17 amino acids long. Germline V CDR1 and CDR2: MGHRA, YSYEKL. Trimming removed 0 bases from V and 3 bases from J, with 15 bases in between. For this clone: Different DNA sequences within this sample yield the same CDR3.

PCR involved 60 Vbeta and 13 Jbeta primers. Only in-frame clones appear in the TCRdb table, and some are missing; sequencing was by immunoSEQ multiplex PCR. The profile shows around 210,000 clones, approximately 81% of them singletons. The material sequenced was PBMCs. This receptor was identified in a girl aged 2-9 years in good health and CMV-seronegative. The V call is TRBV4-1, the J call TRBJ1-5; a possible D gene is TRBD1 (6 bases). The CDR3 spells CASSQDLGGLLNQPQHF. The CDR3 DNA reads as TGCGCCAGCAGCCAAGATCTCGGGGGGCTACTCAATCAGCCCCAGCATTTT.